The text below deals with one TCR beta chain. What it binds is unknown. The CDR3 length is 14 residues. The germline V gene encodes CDR1 SGHRS and CDR2 YFSETQ. The ends were cut back, 5 bases at V and 1 base at J, with 12 bases in the middle. Donors sampled were nominally healthy, though unrecorded immune exposures were likely. These data belong to a study of cytomegalovirus exposure and HLA in healthy donors. Overall study findings and caveats: Rare TCR sequences predominated, though certain public TCRs were found in many donors.

Use of 60 Vbeta and 13 Jbeta primers characterized the PCR. Method: immunoSEQ multiplex PCR; TCRdb's copy keeps in-frame clones and lacks some. The repertoire includes 200,000 to 250,000 clones, almost 70% of them detected once, and 2.6% sits in the top ten. The source is a man in his forties in good health and CMV-seropositive. The chain links TRBV5-1 to TRBJ1-2; maybe TRBD1 (6 bases). The source material was PBMCs. Here the CDR3 reads CASRQDRNNYGYTF. CDR3 in DNA: TGCGCCAGCAGACAGGACAGAAATAACTATGGCTACACCTTC.